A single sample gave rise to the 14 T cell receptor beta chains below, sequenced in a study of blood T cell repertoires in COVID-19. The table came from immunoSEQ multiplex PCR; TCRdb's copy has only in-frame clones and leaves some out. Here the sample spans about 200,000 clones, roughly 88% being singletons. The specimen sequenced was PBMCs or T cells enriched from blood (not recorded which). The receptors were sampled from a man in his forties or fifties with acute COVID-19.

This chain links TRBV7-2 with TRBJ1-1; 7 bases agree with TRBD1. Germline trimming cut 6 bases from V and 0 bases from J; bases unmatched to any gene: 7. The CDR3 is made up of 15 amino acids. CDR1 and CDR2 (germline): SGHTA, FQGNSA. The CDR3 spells CASRRITGVNTEAFF. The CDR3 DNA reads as TGTGCCAGCAGACGCATCACAGGGGTGAACACTGAAGCTTTCTTT. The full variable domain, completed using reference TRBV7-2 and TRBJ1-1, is GAGVSQSPSNKVTEKGKDVELRCDPISGHTALYWYRQSLGQGLEFLIYFQGNSAPDKSGLPSDRFSAERTGGSVSTLTIQRTQQEDSAVYLCASRRITGVNTEAFFGQGTRLTVV.

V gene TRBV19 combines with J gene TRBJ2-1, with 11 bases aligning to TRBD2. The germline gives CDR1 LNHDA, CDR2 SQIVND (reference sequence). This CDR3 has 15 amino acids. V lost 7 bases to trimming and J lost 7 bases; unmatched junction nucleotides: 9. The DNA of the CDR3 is TGTGCCAGTACTGATCTAGCGGGAGGAAGGAATGAGCAGTTCTTC. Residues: CASTDLAGGRNEQFF.

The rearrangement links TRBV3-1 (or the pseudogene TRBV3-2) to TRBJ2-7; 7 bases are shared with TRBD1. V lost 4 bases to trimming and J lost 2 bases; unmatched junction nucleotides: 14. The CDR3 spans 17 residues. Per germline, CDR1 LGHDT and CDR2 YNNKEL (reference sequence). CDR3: CASSPSSRDRMAYEQYF. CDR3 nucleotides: TGTGCCAGCAGCCCCTCCAGCCGGGACAGAATGGCCTACGAGCAGTACTTC.

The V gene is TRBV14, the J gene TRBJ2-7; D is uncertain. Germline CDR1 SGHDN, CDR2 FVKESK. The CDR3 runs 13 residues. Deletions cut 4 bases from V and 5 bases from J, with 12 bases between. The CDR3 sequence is CASSPRLENEQYF. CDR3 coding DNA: TGTGCCAGCAGCCCGCGTTTGGAGAACGAGCAGTACTTC.

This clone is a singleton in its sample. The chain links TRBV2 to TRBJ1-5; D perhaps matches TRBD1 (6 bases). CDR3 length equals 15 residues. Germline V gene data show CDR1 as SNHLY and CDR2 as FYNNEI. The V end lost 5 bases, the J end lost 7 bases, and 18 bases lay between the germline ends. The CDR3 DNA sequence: TGTGCCAGCAGTCAGTCTACAGGGTACGAGCAGCCCCAGCATTTT. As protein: CASSQSTGYEQPQHF.

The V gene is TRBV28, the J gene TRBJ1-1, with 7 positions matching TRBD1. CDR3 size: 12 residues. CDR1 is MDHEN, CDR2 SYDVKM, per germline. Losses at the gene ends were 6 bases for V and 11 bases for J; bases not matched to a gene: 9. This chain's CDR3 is CASRPSPGQAFF. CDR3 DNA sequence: TGTGCCAGCAGGCCTAGTCCGGGACAGGCTTTCTTT.

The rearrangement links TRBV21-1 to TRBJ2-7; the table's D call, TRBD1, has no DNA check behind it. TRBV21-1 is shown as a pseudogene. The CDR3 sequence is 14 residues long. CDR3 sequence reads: CASNTWANLYEQYF. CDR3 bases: TGTGCCAGCAACACTTGGGCCAACCTCTACGAGCAGTACTTC.

The CDR3 spells CASSYTGDSPLHF. CDR3 in DNA: TGTGCCAGCAGTTACACAGGCGACTCACCCCTCCACTTT. V gene TRBV6-5 combines with J gene TRBJ1-6, with D perhaps TRBD1 (5 bases). The CDR3 covers 13 residues. In germline, CDR1 is MNHEY, CDR2 SVGAGI. Trimming stripped 2 bases from V and 10 bases from J, with 9 bases between.

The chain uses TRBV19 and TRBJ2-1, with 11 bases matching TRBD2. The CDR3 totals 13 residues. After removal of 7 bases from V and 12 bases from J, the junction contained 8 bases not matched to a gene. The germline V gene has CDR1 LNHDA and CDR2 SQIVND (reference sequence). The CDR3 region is CASTQGLAERQFF. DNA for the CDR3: TGTGCCAGTACGCAGGGACTAGCGGAGAGGCAGTTCTTC.

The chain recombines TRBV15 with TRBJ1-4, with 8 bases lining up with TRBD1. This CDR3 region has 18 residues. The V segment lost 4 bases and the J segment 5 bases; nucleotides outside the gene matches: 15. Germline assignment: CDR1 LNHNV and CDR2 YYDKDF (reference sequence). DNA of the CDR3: TGTGCCACCAGCACAACCCCGGGGTGGGGACAGGAGAATGAAAAACTGTTTTTT. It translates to CATSTTPGWGQENEKLFF.

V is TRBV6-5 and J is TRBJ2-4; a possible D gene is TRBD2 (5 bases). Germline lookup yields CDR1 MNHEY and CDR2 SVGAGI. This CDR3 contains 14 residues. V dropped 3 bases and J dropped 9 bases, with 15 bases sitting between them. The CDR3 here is CASSYNPGSGIQYF. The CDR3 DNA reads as TGTGCCAGCAGTTATAACCCGGGATCGGGCATTCAGTACTTC.

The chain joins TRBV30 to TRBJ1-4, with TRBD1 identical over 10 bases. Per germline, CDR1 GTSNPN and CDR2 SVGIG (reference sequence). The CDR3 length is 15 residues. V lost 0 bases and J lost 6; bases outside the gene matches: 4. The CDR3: CAWSVRGTGDEKLFF. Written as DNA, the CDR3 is TGTGCCTGGAGTGTACGGGGGACAGGGGATGAAAAACTGTTTTTT. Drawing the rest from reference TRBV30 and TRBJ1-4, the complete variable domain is SQTIHQWPATLVQPVGSPLSLECTVEGTSNPNLYWYRQAAGRGLQLLFYSVGIGQISSEVPQNLSASRPQDRQFILSSKKLLLSDSGFYLCAWSVRGTGDEKLFFGSGTQLSVL.

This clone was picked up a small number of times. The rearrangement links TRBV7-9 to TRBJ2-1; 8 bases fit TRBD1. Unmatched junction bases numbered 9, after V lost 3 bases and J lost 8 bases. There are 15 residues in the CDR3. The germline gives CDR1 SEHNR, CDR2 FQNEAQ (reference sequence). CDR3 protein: CASSLGDRLRDEQFF. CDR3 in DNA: TGTGCCAGCAGCTTGGGGGACAGGCTACGAGATGAGCAGTTCTTC.

CDR3 protein: CAWLGEDVAGELFF. CDR3 bases: TGTGCCTGGTTAGGGGAGGACGTGGCCGGGGAGCTGTTTTTT. The J gene is TRBJ2-2, the V gene TRBV30; tentative D call: TRBD2 (6 bases). V was trimmed by 5 bases and J by 6 bases, leaving 16 bases between them. Germline values: CDR1 GTSNPN, CDR2 SVGIG (reference sequence). The CDR3 loop spans 14 amino acids.